The 15 T cell receptor beta chains reported below all come from one sample, sequenced in a study of regulatory T cells in long-lasting Graves disease. Time point described: newly diagnosed GD, antithyroid drugs for less than 3 months. PBMC RNA was the source of the TCR library. Libraries of TCR beta came from iRepertoire HTBI primers plus Arm-PCR of CDR3 regions. TCRdb re-called the multiplex PCR reads through MiXCR, storing one row per CDR3 protein. Of 580,000 or so distinct CDR3 sequences listed, 15% to 20% are singletons. The data were also submitted as part of a second study, on T cells in Graves' hyperthyroidism and ophthalmopathy.

Sample: peripheral blood mononuclear cells (PBMCs), taken at new diagnosis, from a patient treated with antithyroid drugs. These receptors all stem from a man between 18 and 35 years old with Graves disease.

The CDR3 sequence: CASSINQGAVYEQYF. The CDR3 DNA is TGTGCCAGTAGTATTAACCAGGGGGCCGTCTACGAGCAGTACTTC. The chain couples TRBV19 to TRBJ2-7, with 8 positions matching TRBD1. CDR1 is LNHDA and CDR2 is SQIVND in the germline V gene (reference sequence). The CDR3 has 15 residues. V shed 3 bases and J 3 bases; nucleotides not matched to a gene: 7.

In its sample, this clonotype was seen many times. The chain carries TRBV20-1 and TRBJ1-5; D unresolved. The V end lost 5 bases, the J end lost 3 bases, and 14 bases lay between the germline ends. From germline, CDR1 is DFQATT and CDR2 SNEGSKA (reference sequence). CDR3 size: 14 residues. The CDR3 DNA follows: TGCAGTGCTTTGCGGGGTTCCGCCAATCAGCCCCAGCATTTT. Its protein product is CSALRGSANQPQHF.

This clonotype has at least ten counts. The chain employs TRBV3-1 and TRBJ2-7; 7 bases map to TRBD2. J gave up 3 bases and V 0 bases, and 8 bases lay outside the gene matches. Looked up from germline, CDR1 is LGHDT and CDR2 is YNNKEL (reference sequence). This CDR3 comprises 16 residues. The CDR3 region is CASSQDLLAEYYEQYF. The CDR3 nucleotides are TGTGCCAGCAGCCAAGATCTCCTAGCGGAATACTACGAGCAGTACTTC.

The J gene is TRBJ1-2, the V gene TRBV24-1, with 10 bases that match TRBD1. CDR1 and CDR2 from the germline V gene are KGHDR and SFDVKD. This CDR3 is 15 amino acids long. The ends lost 3 bases at V and 8 bases at J; junction bases unmatched: 8. The CDR3 region has the DNA TGTGCCACCAGTGATGCCGGGACAGGGGCGGGCGGCTACACCTTC. Translating it yields CATSDAGTGAGGYTF.

This rearrangement joins TRBV20-1 to TRBJ2-3, with 7 bases that match TRBD2. V shed 1 base, J shed 1 base, and the junction held 5 bases outside the gene matches. Germline V gene lookup returns CDR1 DFQATT and CDR2 SNEGSKA (reference sequence). The CDR3 spans 15 residues. CDR3 protein: CSARGQAGGTDTQYF. For the CDR3, the DNA is TGCAGTGCTAGAGGCCAGGCGGGAGGCACAGATACGCAGTATTTT.

The table lists this clonotype with a few counts. V is TRBV3-1 and J is TRBJ1-3, with D uncertain. This CDR3 contains 12 residues. Trimming took off 0 bases at V and 8 bases at J, with 5 bases between the two ends. Germline V gene lookup returns CDR1 LGHDT and CDR2 YNNKEL (reference sequence). DNA of the CDR3: TGTGCCAGCAGCCAAGATCGACACACCATATATTTT. Translated, it gives CASSQDRHTIYF.

This chain links TRBV13 with TRBJ2-3; TRBD1 aligns across 10 bases. J lost 0 bases, V lost 5 bases, and 5 bases had no gene match. The CDR3 is made up of 16 amino acids. Germline V gene data show CDR1 as PRHDT and CDR2 as FYEKMQ (reference sequence). DNA of the CDR3: TGTGCCAGCAGCCCAACGGGACAGGGGAGCACAGATACGCAGTATTTT. This gives the protein CASSPTGQGSTDTQYF.

This clonotype was seen a few times. This sequence is one base from a far larger clone and is likely a read error. The chain carries TRBV20-1 and TRBJ2-1; 8 bases fit TRBD2. The CDR3 has 13 residues. Germline trimming cut 6 bases from V and 10 bases from J; bases unmatched to any gene: 11. The V gene's germline CDR1 is DFQATT and CDR2 SNEGSKA (reference sequence). The CDR3 reads CSARTSSAYEQFF. In DNA form, the CDR3 reads TGCAGTGCCAGGACTAGCTCAGCCTACGAGCAGTTCTTC.

The chain is built from TRBV2 and TRBJ1-1; weak D call: TRBD1 (6 bases). V lost 2 bases and J lost 1, with 11 bases in between. CDR3 length: 15 amino acids. The germline V gene has CDR1 SNHLY and CDR2 FYNNEI. The DNA for the CDR3 is TGTGCCAGCAGTGAATTTCCGGGGGCGAACACTGAAGCTTTCTTT. This sequence encodes CASSEFPGANTEAFF.

The sample holds many counts of this clonotype. The chain couples TRBV11-2 to TRBJ2-3, with no clear D. CDR1 SGHAT and CDR2 FQNNGV come from the germline V gene. The CDR3 extends over 14 amino acids. V lost 6 bases and J lost 8, with 18 bases in between. The CDR3 DNA sequence: TGTGCCAGCAGGGCTTTCACATCGGGTTTTACGCAGTATTTT. It translates to CASRAFTSGFTQYF.

This clonotype was detected only a few times. The chain carries TRBV5-5 and TRBJ2-2; TRBD2 might be the D (7 bases). Trimming left V 4 bases short and J 0 bases short, with 16 bases between. The CDR3 totals 17 residues. Looked up from germline, CDR1 is SGHKS and CDR2 is YYEKEE (reference sequence). The CDR3 here is CASSRIGGPTNTGELFF. The CDR3 DNA reads TGTGCCAGCAGCCGGATCGGGGGGCCGACGAACACCGGGGAGCTGTTTTTT.

This clonotype was seen only a few times. A junction boundary mismatches the germline segment, possibly from a read error. V is TRBV20-1 and J is TRBJ1-5, with 9 bases matching TRBD1. Per the germline V gene, CDR1 is DFQATT and CDR2 is SNEGSKA (reference sequence). This CDR3 has 17 amino acids. This CDR3 is CSARGLDRGPVSQPQHF. CDR3 DNA sequence: TGCAGTGCCAGAGGCCTGGACAGGGGTCCGGTCAGCCAGCCCCAGCATTTT.

The genes are TRBV27 and TRBJ2-4; D might be TRBD1 (6 bases). The J call is doubtful: the DNA matches TRBJ1-2 better. Germline V lookup: CDR1 MNHEY, CDR2 SMNVEV (reference sequence). The CDR3 spans 17 residues. DNA of the CDR3: TGTGCCAGCAGTTTCACCCTTCGCCAGGGACAATTATATGGCTACACCTTC. Protein product: CASSFTLRQGQLYGYTF.

This clonotype was recorded many times. The genes are TRBV19 and TRBJ2-3; D is ambiguous. This CDR3 has 14 amino acids. Germline V gene data show CDR1 as LNHDA and CDR2 as SQIVND (reference sequence). Trimming removed 4 bases at V and 0 bases at J, with 8 bases between. This CDR3 is CASSTGASTDTQYF. Here the CDR3 DNA reads TGTGCCAGTAGTACCGGAGCTAGCACAGATACGCAGTATTTT.

This clonotype has at least ten counts. The junction shows a germline mismatch at one end, possibly a read error. The chain joins TRBV24-1 to TRBJ2-3; 7 bases align to TRBD1. CDR1 and CDR2 (germline): KGHDR, SFDVKD. The CDR3 has 14 residues. CDR3 in amino acids: CATGDRVLTDTQYF. CDR3 DNA sequence: TGTGCCACCGGTGACAGGGTTCTGACAGATACGCAGTATTTT.